This TCR beta chain was retrieved from a study of T-cell memory formation after mild COVID-19. This clonotype came up many times. The CDR3 loop spans 13 amino acids. Germline values: CDR1 SEHNR, CDR2 FQNEAQ (reference sequence). The germline V and J ends were trimmed by 6 bases and 7 bases, with 15 bases remaining between them. TCRdb reanalysed the 5' RACE reads using MiXCR and keeps one entry per CDR3 protein. The table lists around 130,000 distinct CDR3 sequences, about 5.9% of them singletons, with 2% to 2.5% in the top ten. Sample: PBMCs or a T cell subset sorted from them (not recorded which). The TCR sequence derives from an adult woman who had mild COVID-19 (a few samples of this study predate the infection). Cell type and time point are not known. This rearrangement joins TRBV7-9 to TRBJ1-1; maybe TRBD1 (5 bases). CDR3 residues: CASREGERGEAFF. The CDR3 DNA reads TGTGCCAGCAGGGAAGGGGAAAGGGGTGAAGCTTTCTTT.